The 21 T cell receptor beta chains listed next were all sequenced from one sample in a study of cytomegalovirus exposure and HLA in healthy donors. Primers for the PCR totalled 60 Vbeta and 13 Jbeta. The table came from immunoSEQ multiplex PCR; TCRdb's copy has only in-frame clones and leaves some out. The data hold about 210,000 clones, with almost 80% observed a single time. The sequenced sample consisted of PBMCs. These TCRs come from a male donor in good health and CMV-seronegative.

This clone has a handful of counts. V usage is TRBV10-3 and J usage is TRBJ2-2, with D possibly TRBD2 on 6 matching bases. Germline V gives CDR1 ENHRY, CDR2 SYGVKD. The V and J ends lost 4 bases and 2 bases respectively, with 14 bases between them. The CDR3 runs 16 residues. The CDR3 spells CAISAGAEPNTGELFF. The CDR3 coding sequence is TGTGCCATCAGTGCGGGAGCGGAGCCCAACACCGGGGAGCTGTTTTTT.

The chain employs TRBV25-1 and TRBJ2-7; D unclear. Germline-derived CDR1 and CDR2 are MGHDK and SYGVNS. The CDR3 is 14 amino acids. Trimming pared 3 bases from V and 6 bases from J, leaving 15 bases between. The CDR3 DNA reads as TGTGCCAGCAGTGAGCAGAGTAAGAGGCTCGAGCAGTACTTC. Translation gives CASSEQSKRLEQYF.

V is TRBV14 and J is TRBJ2-7; D is perhaps TRBD2 (7 bases). Between the trimmed V and J ends, which lost 3 bases and 2 bases, there was a span of 11 bases. The CDR3 loop spans 14 amino acids. The germline gives CDR1 SGHDN, CDR2 FVKESK. CDR3 sequence: CASSQSGGPYEQYF. CDR3 DNA: TGTGCCAGCAGCCAGTCCGGGGGGCCCTACGAGCAGTACTTC.

The gene calls are TRBV6-5 and TRBJ1-3, with unresolved D. This CDR3 has 12 amino acids. The germline V gene has CDR1 MNHEY and CDR2 SVGAGI. Between the trimmed V and J ends, which lost 10 bases and 0 bases, there was a span of 7 bases. The CDR3 loop reads CATGSSGNTIYF. The CDR3 DNA reads TGTGCCACCGGGAGCTCTGGAAACACCATATATTTT.

The chain couples TRBV5-1 to TRBJ2-1, with D perhaps matching TRBD1 (5 bases). Looked up from germline, CDR1 is SGHRS and CDR2 is YFSETQ. This CDR3 contains 15 residues. The germline V and J ends were trimmed by 3 bases and 0 bases, with 10 bases remaining between them. The CDR3 DNA follows: TGCGCCAGCAGCTCAGACAGTTCCTCCTACAATGAGCAGTTCTTC. Protein: CASSSDSSSYNEQFF.

This clone was seen more than once but under ten times. J is TRBJ2-3 and V is TRBV2; D remains ambiguous. Germline CDR1 reads SNHLY; CDR2 reads FYNNEI. Trimming stripped 5 bases from V and 0 bases from J, with 12 bases between. The CDR3 totals 15 residues. This CDR3 is CASSRGEQSTDTQYF. The CDR3 DNA follows: TGTGCCAGCAGTCGAGGCGAACAAAGCACAGATACGCAGTATTTT.

CDR3 in amino acids: CASSLSGEDQPQHF. CDR3 nucleotides: TGTGCCAGCAGTTTATCGGGGGAGGATCAGCCCCAGCATTTT. The V call is TRBV28, the J call TRBJ1-5, with D perhaps TRBD1 (5 bases). The CDR3 spans 14 residues. Trimming left V 1 base short and J 5 bases short, with 9 bases between. The germline gives CDR1 MDHEN, CDR2 SYDVKM.

The chain carries TRBV6-5 and TRBJ1-2, with D perhaps TRBD1 (6 bases). The CDR3 has 14 residues. The germline V gene encodes CDR1 MNHEY and CDR2 SVGAGI. V lost 2 bases and J lost 1, with 8 bases in between. The CDR3 DNA reads as TGTGCCAGCAGTTACGAGGACAGTAACTATGGCTACACCTTC. This encodes CASSYEDSNYGYTF.

This clone was recorded once. This chain uses TRBV11-3 with TRBJ2-3; TRBD2 matches 7 bases. Germline CDR1 and CDR2: SGHNT and YENEEA. V trimming: 4 bases; J trimming: 2 bases; junction bases outside the gene matches: 12. The CDR3 totals 17 residues. The CDR3 spells CASSSSSGLTYTDTQYF. CDR3 nucleotides: TGTGCCAGCAGCTCGTCTAGCGGCCTTACTTACACAGATACGCAGTATTTT. The whole variable domain, filled in from reference TRBV11-3 and TRBJ2-3, reads EAGVVQSPRYKIIEKKQPVAFWCNPISGHNTLYWYLQNLGQGPELLIRYENEEAVDDSQLPKDRFSAERLKGVDSTLKIQPAELGDSAVYLCASSSSSGLTYTDTQYFGPGTRLTVL.

The chain uses TRBV29-1 and TRBJ1-1; no clear D. CDR1 and CDR2 (germline): SQVTM, ANQGSEA. There are 13 residues in the CDR3. V was cut by 3 bases and J by 1 base, with 9 bases left in between. The CDR3 DNA follows: TGCAGCGTTGACGGAGGTCCGAACACTGAAGCTTTCTTT. Translation gives CSVDGGPNTEAFF.

V and J are TRBV9 and TRBJ1-1; 7 nucleotides agree with TRBD1. Germline values: CDR1 SGDLS, CDR2 YYNGEE. The CDR3 is made up of 15 amino acids. V dropped 4 bases and J dropped 3; count of bases not matched to a gene: 9. CDR3 region: CASSPETGVYTEAFF. For the CDR3, the DNA is TGTGCCAGCAGCCCTGAAACAGGGGTTTACACTGAAGCTTTCTTT.

This chain uses TRBV10-3 with TRBJ1-2; 8 nucleotides match TRBD1. Trimming at V came to 6 bases and at J to 3 bases, leaving 0 bases not matched to a gene. The V gene's germline CDR1 is ENHRY and CDR2 SYGVKD. There are 12 residues in the CDR3. CDR3 amino acids: CAIRQGDYGYTF. CDR3 DNA sequence: TGTGCCATCAGACAGGGGGACTATGGCTACACCTTC.

The chain couples TRBV28 to TRBJ1-2, with D unresolved. In germline, CDR1 is MDHEN, CDR2 SYDVKM. This CDR3 contains 12 residues. Trimming left V 4 bases short and J 3 bases short, with 6 bases between. The CDR3 nucleotides are TGTGCCAGCAGTTCCCCGGACTATGGCTACACCTTC. It encodes CASSSPDYGYTF.

This clone was recorded only once. A read error may produce the germline difference seen at one junction end. The V gene is TRBV7-9, the J gene TRBJ1-4; D is perhaps TRBD1 (5 bases). Looked up from germline, CDR1 is SEHNR and CDR2 is FQNEAQ (reference sequence). The CDR3 contains 15 residues. In DNA, the CDR3 is TGTTCCAGCAGCCCCAGTGACAGACCTAATGAAAAACTGTTTTTT. Amino acids: CSSSPSDRPNEKLFF.

The chain uses TRBV7-3 and TRBJ1-2; 10 positions agree with TRBD1. Per germline, CDR1 SGHTA and CDR2 FQGTGA. Germline trimming cut 5 bases from V and 4 bases from J; bases unmatched to any gene: 1. The CDR3 has 13 amino acids. CDR3 DNA: TGTGCCAGCAGCCGGGACAGGGGCTATGGCTACACCTTC. This translates into CASSRDRGYGYTF.

The V gene is TRBV11-3, the J gene TRBJ2-1, with 9 positions matching TRBD2. Germline-derived CDR1 and CDR2 are SGHNT and YENEEA. This CDR3 contains 16 residues. V was clipped by 5 bases and J by 7 bases; unmatched bases: 12. CDR3 bases: TGTGCCAGCAGCGAGGTTGCGGGGGGGGAAAATAATGAGCAGTTCTTC. Translation gives CASSEVAGGENNEQFF. The full variable domain, with the rest looked up from reference TRBV11-3 and TRBJ2-1, is EAGVVQSPRYKIIEKKQPVAFWCNPISGHNTLYWYLQNLGQGPELLIRYENEEAVDDSQLPKDRFSAERLKGVDSTLKIQPAELGDSAVYLCASSEVAGGENNEQFFGPGTRLTVL.

V and J are TRBV4-3 and TRBJ1-4, with a possible D match to TRBD1 (5 bases). The CDR3 spans 18 residues. CDR1 is LGHNA and CDR2 is YSLEER in the germline V gene. Trimming took off 6 bases at V and 8 bases at J, with 28 bases between the two ends. CDR3 DNA: TGCGCCAGCAGGCGTAAACGGGGAGGAGACTCCTACAGGGAAAAACTGTTTTTT. This sequence encodes CASRRKRGGDSYREKLFF.

This clone was counted between two and nine times. The J gene is TRBJ2-5, the V gene TRBV10-3; 13 nucleotides match TRBD2. CDR1 is ENHRY and CDR2 is SYGVKD in the germline V gene. The CDR3 is 17 amino acids. Trimming took 5 bases from V and 2 from J; bases not matched to a gene: 8. Written as DNA, the CDR3 is TGTGCCATCAGTTCGACTAGCGGGGGGAATAAGCAAGAGACCCAGTACTTC. Translating gives CAISSTSGGNKQETQYF.

Only one count was recorded for this clone. The chain is built from TRBV10-3 and TRBJ2-3; 9 bases map to TRBD1. Germline V gives CDR1 ENHRY, CDR2 SYGVKD. The CDR3 is 12 residues long. V lost 2 bases and J lost 14; bases outside the gene matches: 5. The CDR3 sequence: CAISEDGTGRYF. The CDR3 nucleotides are TGTGCCATCAGTGAGGACGGGACAGGGAGGTATTTT.

This chain joins TRBV19 and TRBJ2-6, with 7 bases identical to TRBD1. The ends lost 5 bases at V and 4 bases at J; junction bases unmatched: 8. The CDR3 extends over 16 amino acids. CDR1 LNHDA and CDR2 SQIVND come from the germline V gene (reference sequence). The CDR3 nucleotides read TGTGCCAGTAGTCCCCGACAGGGAGAAGGGGCCAACGTCCTGACTTTC. It encodes CASSPRQGEGANVLTF.

CDR3 in amino acids: CASSLASDRNNEQFF. In DNA form, the CDR3 reads TGCGCCAGCAGCTTGGCGTCGGACAGGAACAATGAGCAGTTCTTC. V gene TRBV5-1 combines with J gene TRBJ2-1; 7 bases fit TRBD1. The J segment lost 5 bases and the V segment lost 0 bases, leaving 5 bases of the junction unmatched. The V gene's germline CDR1 is SGHRS and CDR2 YFSETQ. The CDR3 length is 15 residues.